Here is one T cell receptor beta chain with its context. Its target antigen remains unknown. Qualities for individual bases were not recorded, and no much larger clone is one base off. At one collaborating source in Seattle, patients were enrolled during active infection and were followed longitudinally through the course of disease. Each collaborating institution followed its own protocols to collect whole blood in K2EDTA tubes. For TCRbeta analysis, collaborator samples were shipped as frozen whole blood, as isolated PBMCs, or as DNA extracted from either sample type. The sample is drawn from a study of blood T cell repertoires in COVID-19 (TCRdb year 2020). About the study as a whole: Collaborator samples came from the United States, Italy and Spain and covered acute and convalescent phases of COVID-19. The repertoires were released in a freely available public database intended as a resource for research on the immune response to SARS-CoV-2. The material from the prospective study consisted of cDNA or gDNA derived from T cells, B-cell-depleted T cells, or PBMCs. HLA class I and class II types, where available, came from metadata supplied by the sample provider rather than from assay-based typing. The samples were drawn from two sources: the first 160 participants of the ongoing ImmuneRACE study, and 1,254 subjects contributed by 6 global collaborators. Sample metadata almost always included a de-identified subject ID, COVID-19 status, age in years and sex. Deeply sampled blood TCRbeta repertoires from subjects exposed to, actively infected with, or recovered from COVID-19 were included in the dataset.

Study-wide conclusions, independent of this receptor: The amount of clinical and demographic metadata varied by source and participant and was provided uncurated.

The immunoSEQ Assay, a bias-controlled multiplex PCR, was used to amplify TCRbeta CDR3 regions from genomic DNA. Per the source publication's procedure: The number of nucleated cells in each sample was estimated by amplification of reference gene primers within the assay. To quantify the absolute abundance of each unique TCRbeta CDR3 rearrangement, sequence reads were collapsed and filtered. For each sample, productive Simpson clonality was calculated by taking the square root of Simpson's diversity index across productive rearrangements. Here the immuneACCESS table is served through TCRdb, limited to in-frame sequences with V and J called. Missing clones are a known gap in these copies; in checked studies unresolved V genes cover under half, and the rest lacks a known reason. D and trimming were read from the DNA, whereas the V and J calls and clone size are those reported in that table. The sample yields 150,000 to 200,000 clones; more than 75% were counted once. About 20% of the sample rests with the top ten.

V gives up 0 bases and J gives up 5 bases, and the segment between their germline ends measures 7 bases. CDR1 SEHNR and CDR2 FQNEAQ are derived from the germline V gene (reference sequence). The CDR3 sequence holds 13 residues, the cysteine and phenylalanine included. The DNA shown is the 39-base CDR3, in frame from base 1. Sequenced material: peripheral blood. This sequence originates from a person aged 70 to 80 with COVID-19, enrolled during active disease. The rearrangement combines TRBV7-9 with TRBJ2-5; the D gene is perhaps TRBD1, from 5 matching bases. The nucleotide sequence reads as follows: TGTGCCAGCAGCTTAGCAGGGGCCGAGACCCAGTACTTC. This is translated as CASSLAGAETQYF.